A selection of T cell receptor beta chains follows, all from one sample in a study of OX40 agonist ivuxolimab in advanced cancers. Clones were read by immunoSEQ multiplex PCR, and TCRdb kept only the in-frame ones, dropping some. The repertoire holds more than 80,000 clones, with 90% as singletons. Specimen: CD4+ or CD8+ T cells sorted from blood, collected in a trial of the OX40 agonist ivuxolimab. Source of these receptors: an adult with an advanced solid tumor such as melanoma, head and neck, liver or kidney cancer. Each CDR3 is given with its conserved first and last residue. Each record gives: CDR3 DNA, CDR3 protein, V gene, J gene, D gene, clone size. A D gene is named only where the DNA matches it firmly. A row's size may be missing; if present it is once, few, many or a size class.

CDR3nt: TGTGCCAGCAGCGTAGCGGAGGGGGTAGCGGGACAACTAGCCAAAAACATTCAGTACTTC
CDR3aa: CASSVAEGVAGQLAKNIQYF
v_gene: TRBV9
j_gene: TRBJ2-4
d_gene: TRBD2
abundance: -

CDR3nt: TGCGCCAGCAGGGAAGTCTCCCACGCCGGGGAGCTGTTTTTT
CDR3aa: CASREVSHAGELFF
v_gene: TRBV5-1
j_gene: TRBJ2-2
d_gene: -
abundance: once

CDR3nt: TGTGCCAGCAGCGGAGGACAGGGCTCCTACGAGCAGTACTTC
CDR3aa: CASSGGQGSYEQYF
v_gene: TRBV4-2
j_gene: TRBJ2-7
d_gene: TRBD1
abundance: -

CDR3nt: TGTGCCAGCAGGAAAGAGGTTGATAATTCACCCCTCCACTTT
CDR3aa: CASRKEVDNSPLHF
v_gene: TRBV28
j_gene: TRBJ1-6
d_gene: -
abundance: -

CDR3nt: TGTGCCATCAGTGGGACTCCACCCTCAACAGATACGCAGTATTTT
CDR3aa: CAISGTPPSTDTQYF
v_gene: TRBV10-3
j_gene: TRBJ2-3
d_gene: -
abundance: -

CDR3nt: TGTGCCAGCAGACTAGGGACTAGCGCAGAGACCCAGTACTTC
CDR3aa: CASRLGTSAETQYF
v_gene: TRBV28
j_gene: TRBJ2-5
d_gene: TRBD2
abundance: -

CDR3nt: TGCGCCAGCAGCCCCTTGGGACAGGGGAGCACAGATACGCAGTATTTT
CDR3aa: CASSPLGQGSTDTQYF
v_gene: TRBV4-1
j_gene: TRBJ2-3
d_gene: TRBD1
abundance: -

CDR3nt: TGTGCCAGCAGCTTAGATGGGGAGCTGTTTTTT
CDR3aa: CASSLDGELFF
v_gene: TRBV7-2
j_gene: TRBJ2-2
d_gene: -
abundance: -

CDR3nt: TGTGCCAGCAGTTACTCCCCCTCTGGGGCCAACGTCCTGACTTTC
CDR3aa: CASSYSPSGANVLTF
v_gene: TRBV6-6
j_gene: TRBJ2-6
d_gene: -
abundance: -

CDR3nt: TGTGCCAGCAGCCAAGAGCACATCACAGATACGCAGTATTTT
CDR3aa: CASSQEHITDTQYF
v_gene: TRBV5-6
j_gene: TRBJ2-3
d_gene: -
abundance: -

CDR3nt: TGTGCCAGCCGTGCGCTAGCGGGGGCAGCCAAAAACATTCAGTACTTC
CDR3aa: CASRALAGAAKNIQYF
v_gene: TRBV27
j_gene: TRBJ2-4
d_gene: TRBD2
abundance: once

CDR3nt: TGTGCCAGCAGCTTAATGGAGGGACAGGGAAACACCATATATTTT
CDR3aa: CASSLMEGQGNTIYF
v_gene: TRBV7-2
j_gene: TRBJ1-3
d_gene: TRBD1
abundance: -

CDR3nt: TGTGCCAGTAGTACACCGCTGGGACTAGCGGGAGACACAGATACGCAGTATTTT
CDR3aa: CASSTPLGLAGDTDTQYF
v_gene: TRBV19
j_gene: TRBJ2-3
d_gene: TRBD2
abundance: -

CDR3nt: TGTGCCTGGAGGCCCCTGCTGGACTATAATTCACCCCTCCACTTT
CDR3aa: CAWRPLLDYNSPLHF
v_gene: TRBV30
j_gene: TRBJ1-6
d_gene: -
abundance: -

CDR3nt: TGCAGCGTTGAAGAACACCGAAACACCATATATTTT
CDR3aa: CSVEEHRNTIYF
v_gene: TRBV29-1
j_gene: TRBJ1-3
d_gene: -
abundance: once

CDR3nt: TGTGCCAGCAGCGTGAACCGGGGGAACGGTGAAGCTTTCTTT
CDR3aa: CASSVNRGNGEAFF
v_gene: TRBV7-2
j_gene: TRBJ1-1
d_gene: -
abundance: -